This is a list of T cell receptor beta chains from one sample in a study of response to subunit inactivated influenza vaccine. TCRdb re-analysed the RT-PCR reads in MiXCR, keeping a single row per CDR3 protein. The repertoire holds more than 400,000 distinct CDR3 sequences, with around 7.7% as singletons. The sample here was PBMCs from blood, taken about 24 months after vaccination. Receptors originate from a man aged 50 to 69 who received an inactivated influenza vaccine. The CDR3 runs from the conserved cysteine through the conserved F or W. Fields, in order: D gene, J gene, V gene, clone size, CDR3 DNA, CDR3 protein. A D gene is named only where the DNA matches it firmly. Clone size appears in some rows only: once, few, many, or a class for an expanded clone.

D: NA
J: TRBJ2-7
V: TRBV12-3/TRBV12-4
size: many
DNA: TGTGCCAGCAGTGCCAAGTCTCGGGAGCAGTACTTC
CDR3: CASSAKSREQYF

D: NA
J: TRBJ2-1
V: TRBV28
size: many
DNA: TGTGCCAGCAGTCGACAGGTCTCCTACAATGAGCAGTTCTTC
CDR3: CASSRQVSYNEQFF

D: TRBD1
J: TRBJ2-7
V: TRBV20-1
size: few
DNA: TGCAGTGCTCCGACAGGGCGCTCCTACGAGCAGTACTTC
CDR3: CSAPTGRSYEQYF

D: TRBD1
J: TRBJ2-7
V: TRBV24-1
size: NA
DNA: TGTGCCACCAGTGACGGGACAGCTTACGAGCAGTACTTC
CDR3: CATSDGTAYEQYF

D: TRBD1
J: TRBJ1-5
V: TRBV6-1
size: NA
DNA: TGTGCCAGCAGTGACAGGGGGACCGTTAATCAGCCCCAGCATTTT
CDR3: CASSDRGTVNQPQHF

D: TRBD2
J: TRBJ2-1
V: TRBV3-1
size: few
DNA: TGTGCCAGCAGCCAAGTTAGCGGGAGGGCCTACAATGAGCAGTTCTTC
CDR3: CASSQVSGRAYNEQFF

D: TRBD2
J: TRBJ2-5
V: TRBV6-1
size: NA
DNA: TGTGCCAGCAGTACCCCACCGGGACTAGCGGGGGCCCAAGAGACCCAGTACTTC
CDR3: CASSTPPGLAGAQETQYF

D: NA
J: TRBJ2-6
V: TRBV12-3/TRBV12-4
size: NA
DNA: TGTGCCAGCAGTCCCCCGGAGAGCTCTGGGGCCAACGTCCTGACTTTC
CDR3: CASSPPESSGANVLTF

D: NA
J: TRBJ2-1
V: TRBV20-1
size: few
DNA: TGCAGTGCTATCGGCAATGAGCAGTTCTTC
CDR3: CSAIGNEQFF

D: TRBD1
J: TRBJ2-7
V: TRBV15
size: NA
DNA: TGTGCCACCAGCATCGCGGGGGACAGGGGGCTCCACGAGCAGTACTTC
CDR3: CATSIAGDRGLHEQYF

D: NA
J: TRBJ1-3
V: TRBV5-1
size: few
DNA: TGCGCCAGCAGCTTGGGAGACTCCCGCTCTGGAAACACCATATATTTT
CDR3: CASSLGDSRSGNTIYF

D: NA
J: TRBJ2-5
V: TRBV7-9
size: many
DNA: TGTGCCAGCAGCCAATCCGTGTCAGGGGTCGAGACCCAGTACTTC
CDR3: CASSQSVSGVETQYF

D: NA
J: TRBJ2-7
V: TRBV12-3/TRBV12-4
size: many
DNA: TGTGCCAGCAGTTTTGAGGGAGGCGAGCAGTACTTC
CDR3: CASSFEGGEQYF

D: NA
J: TRBJ2-7
V: TRBV12-3/TRBV12-4
size: many
DNA: TGTGCCAGCAGTTTATATCGGGACTTCTACGAGCAGTACTTC
CDR3: CASSLYRDFYEQYF

D: NA
J: TRBJ1-4
V: TRBV6-2/TRBV6-3
size: many
DNA: TGTGCCAGCAGTTACGCCTGGGCGGGTCCAACTAATGAAAAACTGTTTTTT
CDR3: CASSYAWAGPTNEKLFF

D: NA
J: TRBJ1-5
V: TRBV12-3/TRBV12-4
size: few
DNA: TGTGCCAGCAGTTTTATTGGGGGAATGCAGCCCCAGCATTTT
CDR3: CASSFIGGMQPQHF

D: NA
J: TRBJ2-5
V: TRBV9
size: few
DNA: TGTGCCAGCAGCGTAGACCGCCCCGGGGAGACCCAGTACTTC
CDR3: CASSVDRPGETQYF

D: TRBD1
J: TRBJ2-7
V: TRBV11-3
size: many
DNA: TGTGCCAGCAGCGTCATAGGGACAGGGCACGAGCAGTACTTC
CDR3: CASSVIGTGHEQYF

D: TRBD1
J: TRBJ2-7
V: TRBV2
size: NA
DNA: TGTGCCAGCAGCCCCAGGGGGCTAGGAACCTACGAGCAGTACTTC
CDR3: CASSPRGLGTYEQYF

D: TRBD1
J: TRBJ2-2
V: TRBV10-2
size: NA
DNA: TGCGCCAGCAGTGAGTCAGACAGGGTGGGCGCCGGGGAGCTGTTTTTT
CDR3: CASSESDRVGAGELFF

D: NA
J: TRBJ2-3
V: TRBV11-2
size: few
DNA: TGTGCCAGCAGCTTAGTTGTCGGGGGTCTGACAGATACGCAGTATTTT
CDR3: CASSLVVGGLTDTQYF

D: NA
J: TRBJ1-1
V: TRBV7-9
size: many
DNA: TGTGCCAGCAGCTTTCGACAGGTGATAAACACTGAAGCTTTCTTT
CDR3: CASSFRQVINTEAFF

D: NA
J: TRBJ2-7
V: TRBV28
size: NA
DNA: TGTGCCACAACTAAAGGGGACCACGAGCAGTACTTC
CDR3: CATTKGDHEQYF

D: NA
J: TRBJ2-1
V: TRBV20-1
size: NA
DNA: TGCAGTGCTAGAGATGGCAGGACAGCTTCCTACAATGAGCAGTTCTTC
CDR3: CSARDGRTASYNEQFF

D: NA
J: TRBJ1-2
V: TRBV7-2
size: few
DNA: TGTGCCAGCAGCTTAGGGCCAGGCACCGAGGCAGGCTACACCTTC
CDR3: CASSLGPGTEAGYTF

D: TRBD2
J: TRBJ2-7
V: TRBV11-2
size: few
DNA: TGTGCCAGCAGCTTATTTGCTAGCGGGAGCCCCGGGTCCTACGAGCAGTACTTC
CDR3: CASSLFASGSPGSYEQYF

D: NA
J: TRBJ2-6
V: TRBV5-1
size: many
DNA: TGCGCCAGCAGCTTGGACGTATCTGGGGCCAACGTCCTGACTTTC
CDR3: CASSLDVSGANVLTF

D: NA
J: TRBJ1-1
V: TRBV20-1
size: NA
DNA: TGCAGTCGAACACCCCAGGGAGGGAACACTGAAGCTTTCTTT
CDR3: CSRTPQGGNTEAFF

D: TRBD1
J: TRBJ2-7
V: TRBV6-2/TRBV6-3
size: many
DNA: TGTGCCAGCAGTTACTTAAAGGGGGCAGACACCACCTACGAGCAGTACTTC
CDR3: CASSYLKGADTTYEQYF

D: TRBD1
J: TRBJ2-7
V: TRBV7-2
size: many
DNA: TGTGCCAGCAGCTTAGCCCCGGGACAGGGGCAGTACTTC
CDR3: CASSLAPGQGQYF

D: NA
J: TRBJ2-4
V: TRBV12-3/TRBV12-4
size: many
DNA: TGTGCCAGCAGTTCGGATCTAGCCAAAAACATTCAGTACTTC
CDR3: CASSSDLAKNIQYF

D: NA
J: TRBJ2-2
V: TRBV11-2
size: NA
DNA: TGTGCCAGCAGCCTGCATAAGGGGGAGCTGTTTTTT
CDR3: CASSLHKGELFF

D: NA
J: TRBJ1-2
V: TRBV29-1
size: NA
DNA: TGCAGCGTTGATCGGGGCAGATCTAACTATGGCTACACCTTC
CDR3: CSVDRGRSNYGYTF

D: NA
J: TRBJ1-2
V: TRBV4-2
size: few
DNA: TGTGCCAGCAGCCAAGAGGTCTCGGTTATAAGCTATGGCTACACCTTC
CDR3: CASSQEVSVISYGYTF

D: NA
J: TRBJ2-7
V: TRBV12-3/TRBV12-4
size: NA
DNA: TGTGCCACCCAGACGGCCGGCGGGGAGCAGTACTTC
CDR3: CATQTAGGEQYF

D: NA
J: TRBJ2-1
V: TRBV18
size: few
DNA: TGTGCCAGCTCACCACCGCAGCAGGGCTCCTACAATGAGCAGTTCTTC
CDR3: CASSPPQQGSYNEQFF

D: NA
J: TRBJ2-7
V: TRBV20-1
size: NA
DNA: TGCAGTGCTAGAGATCCAGGGGTCGGGCAGTACTTC
CDR3: CSARDPGVGQYF

D: TRBD1
J: TRBJ1-2
V: TRBV3-1
size: few
DNA: TGTGCCAGCAGCCACAATTACAGGGGGCATGGCTACACCTTC
CDR3: CASSHNYRGHGYTF

D: NA
J: TRBJ2-3
V: TRBV20-1
size: few
DNA: TGCAGTGCCCTAAGGGAGTGGGATACGCAGTATTTT
CDR3: CSALREWDTQYF

D: TRBD2
J: TRBJ2-5
V: TRBV3-1
size: NA
DNA: TGTGCCAGCAGCCAAGAAGCTAGCGGGGGGGCCGGACAAGAGACCCAGTACTTC
CDR3: CASSQEASGGAGQETQYF

D: TRBD1
J: TRBJ1-5
V: TRBV12-3/TRBV12-4
size: few
DNA: TGTGCCAGCAGTTGGCAGGGGGCGGGGGGTCAGCCCCAGCATTTT
CDR3: CASSWQGAGGQPQHF

D: NA
J: TRBJ2-7
V: TRBV28
size: few
DNA: TGTGCCAGCAGTTTCAAATCCTACGAGCAGTACTTC
CDR3: CASSFKSYEQYF

D: TRBD1
J: TRBJ2-1
V: TRBV5-1
size: many
DNA: TGCGCCAGCAGCCCGACAGGGAATACATACAATGAGCAGTTCTTC
CDR3: CASSPTGNTYNEQFF

D: TRBD2
J: TRBJ2-1
V: TRBV2
size: NA
DNA: TGTGCCTTCTCAGATCCCTTCACTAGCGGAGGTCGGCCCTACAATGAGCAGTTCTTC
CDR3: CAFSDPFTSGGRPYNEQFF

D: NA
J: TRBJ2-3
V: TRBV14
size: many
DNA: TGTGCCAGCAGCCATAAGGGACTTCACTACACAGATACGCAGTATTTT
CDR3: CASSHKGLHYTDTQYF

D: TRBD2
J: TRBJ2-1
V: TRBV19
size: NA
DNA: TGTGCCAGTAGAACACTAGCGGGAGTGAACAATGAGCAGTTCTTC
CDR3: CASRTLAGVNNEQFF

D: TRBD1
J: TRBJ2-5
V: TRBV24-1
size: many
DNA: TGTGCCACCAGTGATCCCACCCCAGGGGGCTTAATAGAGACCCAGTACTTC
CDR3: CATSDPTPGGLIETQYF

D: TRBD2
J: TRBJ2-1
V: TRBV6-1
size: many
DNA: TGTGCCAGCAGTGAGAATAGCGGGGGTCCGTTGAATGAGCAGTTCTTC
CDR3: CASSENSGGPLNEQFF

D: NA
J: TRBJ2-4
V: TRBV7-2
size: many
DNA: TGTGCCAGCAGCACTCAGGGTGGAGGAGACATTCAGTACTTC
CDR3: CASSTQGGGDIQYF